This T cell receptor (beta chain) was captured by sequencing in a study of T cell responses to AZD1222 COVID-19 vaccine. Study-level background: Second-dose schedules of about 4 or about 12 weeks were combined. Study-level points and caveats: Females made up more of the donors, who were largely white British, and clonal diversity may have come out too low. At baseline, just a handful of AZD1222 recipients tested seropositive.

V shed 5 bases, J shed 7 bases, and the junction held 9 bases outside the gene matches. From germline, CDR1 is SEHNR and CDR2 FQNEAQ (reference sequence). The CDR3 length is 15 residues. Assay: immunoSEQ multiplex PCR; the TCRdb copy retains only in-frame clones and omits some. The profile shows 100,000 or so clones, about nine tenths of them singletons. A word on this clone: As yet, its antigen is unknown.

This TCR came from an adult in good health. V usage is TRBV7-9 and J usage is TRBJ1-5, with 9 bases identical to TRBD1. This specimen consisted of peripheral blood, obtained on day 0 of AZD1222 vaccination. CDR3 region: CASSPGTGSFQPQHF. In DNA form, the CDR3 reads TGTGCCAGCAGCCCTGGGACAGGGAGTTTCCAGCCCCAGCATTTT.